Below, one TCR beta chain is given with its context. The antigen is unknown. Time point described: week 11, during vaccination. In every dose of vaccine, 300 ug of mutant IDH1 20-mer peptide was given alongside topical imiquimod. The J segment lost 1 base and the V segment lost 4 bases, leaving 9 bases of the junction unmatched. This CDR3 is 18 amino acids long. The germline V gene has CDR1 LGHNA and CDR2 YSLEER. Here immunoSEQ multiplex PCR was the method, and the copy in TCRdb shows in-frame clones only, minus some. The sample records some 130,000 clones, roughly 78% being singletons. The data were obtained in a study of a mutant IDH1 vaccine in newly diagnosed glioma.

The specimen was PBMCs, collected from a glioma patient whose treatment included an IDH1 peptide vaccine. The gene calls are TRBV4-3 and TRBJ2-5; 13 positions agree with TRBD2. The source of this sequence is a man aged 35-49 years with glioma. The CDR3: CASSRLAGGNNFQETQYF. CDR3 in DNA: TGCGCCAGCAGCCGACTAGCGGGGGGTAATAACTTCCAAGAGACCCAGTACTTC.